This T cell receptor beta chain was retrieved from a study of Ad26.COV2.S vaccination and SARS-CoV-2 variants. Study-level findings and limits: Substantial post-vaccination breadth of spike-specific CD8+ and CD4+ T cell responses was reported. Total T cell responses were possibly underestimated by TCR breadth and depth analyses. Vaccine recipients had higher spike-specific TCR breadth than placebo recipients.

Sample treatment: some 19 received Ad26.COV2.S at low or high dose, single or two shots; 5 received placebo; per-sample allocation not given. The samples were gathered on day 63 after the first injection of vaccine or placebo. Germline V lookup: CDR1 LNHNV, CDR2 YYDKDF (reference sequence). This CDR3 comprises 14 residues. Trimming left V 1 base short and J 7 bases short, with 11 bases between. Of note for this clone: Its antigen is still unknown.

This table comes from immunoSEQ multiplex PCR, and its TCRdb copy is limited to in-frame clones, with some not included. The sample lists approximately 400,000 clones; under 90% were seen once. The source of this sequence is a person aged 18-60 years who received the Ad26.COV2.S COVID-19 vaccine or a placebo. Sequenced here: peripheral blood, sampled in a trial of Ad26.COV2.S vaccine versus placebo. The chain uses TRBV15 and TRBJ2-1; D is possibly TRBD1 or TRBD2 (6 bases each). CDR3 bases: TGTGCCACCAGCAGAGGGGGGGCCTCTAATGAGCAGTTCTTC. Translating it yields CATSRGGASNEQFF.